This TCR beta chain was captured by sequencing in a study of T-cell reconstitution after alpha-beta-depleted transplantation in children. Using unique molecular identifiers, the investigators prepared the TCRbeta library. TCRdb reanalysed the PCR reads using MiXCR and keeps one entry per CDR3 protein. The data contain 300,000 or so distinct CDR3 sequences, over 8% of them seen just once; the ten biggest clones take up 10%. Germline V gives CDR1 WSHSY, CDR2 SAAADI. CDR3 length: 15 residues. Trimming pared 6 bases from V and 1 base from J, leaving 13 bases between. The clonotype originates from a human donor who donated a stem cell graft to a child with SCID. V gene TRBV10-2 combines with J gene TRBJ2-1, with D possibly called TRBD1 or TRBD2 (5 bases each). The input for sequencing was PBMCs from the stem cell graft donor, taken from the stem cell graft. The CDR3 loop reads CASSMSGRSYNEQFF. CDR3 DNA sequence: TGCGCCAGCAGCATGTCGGGACGGTCCTACAATGAGCAGTTCTTC.